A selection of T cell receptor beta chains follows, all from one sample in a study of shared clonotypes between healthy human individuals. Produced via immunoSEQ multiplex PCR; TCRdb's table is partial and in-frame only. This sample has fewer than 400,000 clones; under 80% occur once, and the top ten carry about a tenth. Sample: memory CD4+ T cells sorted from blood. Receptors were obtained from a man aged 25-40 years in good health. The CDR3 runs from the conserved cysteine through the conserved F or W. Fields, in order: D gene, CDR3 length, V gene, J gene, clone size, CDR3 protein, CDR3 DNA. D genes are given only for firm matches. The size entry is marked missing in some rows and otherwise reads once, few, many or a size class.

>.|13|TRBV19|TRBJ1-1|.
CASSIGGPTEAFF
TGTGCCAGTAGTATAGGAGGGCCCACTGAAGCTTTCTTT
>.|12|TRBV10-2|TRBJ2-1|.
CASSEYGGEQFF
TGCGCCAGCAGTGAGTATGGCGGTGAGCAGTTCTTC
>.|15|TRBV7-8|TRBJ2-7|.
CASRGRRGNSYEQYF
TGTGCCAGCCGCGGACGGAGGGGAAACTCCTACGAGCAGTACTTC
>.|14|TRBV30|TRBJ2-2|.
CAWSVRLGSGELFF
TGTGCCTGGAGTGTACGGCTAGGTTCCGGGGAGCTGTTTTTT
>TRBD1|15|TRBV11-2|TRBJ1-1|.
CASSLGQGGSTEAFF
TGTGCCAGCAGCTTAGGACAGGGCGGGTCCACTGAAGCTTTCTTT
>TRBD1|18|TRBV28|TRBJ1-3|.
CASSQYYSRGPSGNTIYF
TGTGCCAGCAGTCAATATTACAGCAGGGGGCCCTCTGGAAACACCATATATTTT
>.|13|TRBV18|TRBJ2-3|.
CASLRAETDTQYF
TGTGCCAGCCTCAGGGCAGAAACAGATACGCAGTATTTT
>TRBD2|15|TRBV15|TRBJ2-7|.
CATSIGLAGAGEQYF
TGTGCCACCAGCATAGGACTAGCGGGAGCGGGCGAGCAGTACTTC
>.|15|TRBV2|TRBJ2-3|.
CASRIGQMSTDTQYF
TGTGCCAGCAGGATAGGACAGATGAGCACAGATACGCAGTATTTT
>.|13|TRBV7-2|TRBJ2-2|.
CASSLLQRGELFF
TGTGCCAGCAGCTTATTACAGCGGGGGGAGCTGTTTTTT
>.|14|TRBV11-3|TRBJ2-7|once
CASSLVQPAYEQYF
TGTGCCAGCAGCTTAGTACAACCTGCCTACGAGCAGTACTTC
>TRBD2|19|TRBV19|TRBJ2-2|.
CASSVPSGRLGHKAGELFF
TGTGCCAGTAGTGTACCTAGCGGGAGGTTAGGCCATAAGGCCGGGGAGCTGTTTTTT
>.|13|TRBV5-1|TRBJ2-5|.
CASSEELGETQYF
TGCGCCAGCAGCGAGGAGCTAGGAGAGACCCAGTACTTC
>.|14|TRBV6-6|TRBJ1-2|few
CASSSGVANYGYTF
TGTGCCAGCAGTTCGGGGGTGGCTAACTATGGCTACACCTTC
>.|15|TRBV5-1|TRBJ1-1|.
CASSLEVGANTEAFF
TGCGCCAGCAGCCTCGAAGTGGGGGCGAACACTGAAGCTTTCTTT
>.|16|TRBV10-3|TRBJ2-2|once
CAISESTGSGSGELFF
TGTGCCATCAGTGAGTCGACGGGATCAGGGTCCGGGGAGCTGTTTTTT
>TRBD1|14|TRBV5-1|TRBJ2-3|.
CASSSSGGTDTQYF
TGCGCCAGCAGCTCGTCAGGGGGAACAGATACGCAGTATTTT
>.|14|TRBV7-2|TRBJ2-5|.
CATRGALTQETQYF
TGTGCCACCCGGGGGGCCCTGACCCAAGAGACCCAGTACTTC
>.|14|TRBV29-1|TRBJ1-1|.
CSVVRDKGMTEAFF
TGCAGCGTTGTAAGGGACAAGGGGATGACTGAAGCTTTCTTT
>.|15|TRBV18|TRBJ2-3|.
CASSPPSGSTDTQYF
TGTGCCAGCTCACCACCCAGCGGCAGCACAGATACGCAGTATTTT
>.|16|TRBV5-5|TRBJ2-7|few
CASSLSPLGLSYEQYF
TGTGCCAGCAGCTTGAGCCCTCTCGGACTATCCTACGAGCAGTACTTC
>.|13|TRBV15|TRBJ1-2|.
CATSRLINYGYTF
TGTGCCACCAGCAGATTAATTAACTATGGCTACACCTTC
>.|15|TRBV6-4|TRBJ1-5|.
CASSLGREGNQPQHF
TGTGCCAGCTCCTTAGGACGGGAAGGCAATCAGCCCCAGCATTTT
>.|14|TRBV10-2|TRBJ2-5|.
CATRQGGVLETQYF
TGCGCCACCCGACAGGGAGGGGTGTTAGAGACCCAGTACTTC
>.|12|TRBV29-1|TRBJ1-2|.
CSVEVPVGGYTF
TGCAGCGTTGAAGTCCCCGTGGGGGGCTACACCTTC
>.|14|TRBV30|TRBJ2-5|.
CAWSGGQPQETQYF
TGTGCCTGGAGTGGGGGGCAGCCCCAAGAGACCCAGTACTTC
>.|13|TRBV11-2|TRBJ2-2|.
CASSLSYTGELFF
TGTGCCAGCAGCTTATCCTACACCGGGGAGCTGTTTTTT